Sequencing of this TCR beta chain was carried out in a study of CD8+ T cells in alopecia areata. The V gene lost 4 bases and the J gene lost 5 bases, with 12 bases spanning the gap. The CDR3 length is 12 residues. Germline values: CDR1 GTSNPN, CDR2 SVGIG (reference sequence). TCR sequencing used cDNA made by reverse transcription of extracted RNA. Generated by immunoSEQ multiplex PCR, the TCRdb table keeps only in-frame clones and is missing some. Among 150,000 to 200,000 clones, 50% to 70% were seen once, and the ten largest hold about 0.94%. Treatment here: oral pan-JAK inhibitor, 5-10 mg twice daily.

V gene TRBV30 combines with J gene TRBJ2-7; D tentatively fits TRBD1 or TRBD2 (7 bases each). The sample consisted of CD4+ T cells sorted from blood, taken at week 4, from a patient treated with tofacitinib. This receptor was taken from a human donor with alopecia areata. The CDR3 DNA reads TGTGCCTGGAACCAGGGGGGGCACGAGCAGTACTTC. It codes for CAWNQGGHEQYF.